The rows below give T cell receptor beta chains drawn from one sample of a study of T cells in Graves' hyperthyroidism and ophthalmopathy. From the multiplex PCR reads, TCRdb called clonotypes with MiXCR, one entry per CDR3 protein. This table has some 400,000 distinct CDR3 sequences, roughly 13% appearing once. Sequencing was performed on blood. Receptors originate from a man under 40 with Graves' hyperthyroidism that later progressed to Graves' ophthalmopathy. Both conserved end residues are part of each CDR3. The D gene is left open where the match is weak. The size of a clone is reported for some rows only, either as once, few or many, or as a class for expanded clones.

many | TRBJ2-3 | TRBV2 | NA | TGTGCCAGCAGTGACCATGAATGGGTTTCAGATACGCAGTATTTT | CASSDHEWVSDTQYF
few | TRBJ1-1 | TRBV4-1 | NA | TGCGCCAGCAGCCACCCCATGAACACTGAAGCTTTCTTT | CASSHPMNTEAFF
NA | TRBJ1-2 | TRBV27 | NA | TGTGCCAGCAGTTCCCGGGACGGACCCTATGGCTACACCTTC | CASSSRDGPYGYTF
many | TRBJ1-1 | TRBV12-3/TRBV12-4 | TRBD1 | TGTGCCAGCAGAAAGGCGCTGACAGGGATGAGGACTAGCACTGAAGCTTTCTTT | CASRKALTGMRTSTEAFF
many | TRBJ2-7 | TRBV12-3/TRBV12-4 | TRBD2 | TGTGCCAGCAGTTTAGGCCAAACCGGGACTAGCCCCTACGAGCAGTACTTC | CASSLGQTGTSPYEQYF
many | TRBJ1-2 | TRBV6-1 | NA | TGTGCCAGCAGTGACACCCGAGGGGCCTATGGCTACACCTTC | CASSDTRGAYGYTF
many | TRBJ1-5 | TRBV7-6 | TRBD1 | TGTGCCAGCAGCCCGGACAGGGGTCAGCCCCAGCATTTT | CASSPDRGQPQHF
few | TRBJ2-2 | TRBV28 | NA | TGTGCCAGCAGTTTATTCACCCGGGACCCACACACCGGGGAGCTGTTTTTT | CASSLFTRDPHTGELFF
many | TRBJ1-6 | TRBV12-3/TRBV12-4 | TRBD1 | TGTGCCAGCAGTTCGACAGGGAATTCACCCCTCCACTTT | CASSSTGNSPLHF
NA | TRBJ2-2 | TRBV7-3 | TRBD1 | TGTGCCAGCAGCTTATCGCCGCAGGGGGCAGGCGGGGAGCTGTTTTTT | CASSLSPQGAGGELFF
many | TRBJ2-7 | TRBV12-3/TRBV12-4 | NA | TGTGCCAGCAGTTTAGTGGGGACAACCTACGAGCAGTACTTC | CASSLVGTTYEQYF
NA | TRBJ2-1 | TRBV18 | NA | TGTGCCAGCTCACCCTACACCCTAGCGAACTCCTACAATGAGCAGTTCTTC | CASSPYTLANSYNEQFF
many | TRBJ2-7 | TRBV28 | NA | TGTGCCAGCAGTTCCCTGATGGAGGGGGGAAGAAACGAGCAGTACTTC | CASSSLMEGGRNEQYF
few | TRBJ1-5 | TRBV5-5 | NA | TGTGCCAGCACCCCCCAAGGGAGCCTCAATCAGCCCCAGCATTTT | CASTPQGSLNQPQHF
many | TRBJ1-5 | TRBV6-1 | NA | TGTGCCAGCCACGTGGCAGGCTCCAATCAGCCCCAGCATTTT | CASHVAGSNQPQHF
many | TRBJ1-2 | TRBV29-1 | TRBD1 | TGCAGCGTTGAATTCACAGGGGATGGCTATGGCTACACCTTC | CSVEFTGDGYGYTF
many | TRBJ2-5 | TRBV7-8 | NA | TGTGCCAGCAGCCCCTCCGGAGAAGAGACCCAGTACTTC | CASSPSGEETQYF
NA | TRBJ1-6 | TRBV5-1 | NA | TGCGCCAGCAGCCCCGGACAGCCCAATTCACCCCTCCACTTT | CASSPGQPNSPLHF
many | TRBJ1-1 | TRBV13 | TRBD1 | TGTGCCAGCAGCTGGGACAGCAGCTTTAACACTGAAGCTTTCTTT | CASSWDSSFNTEAFF
many | TRBJ2-7 | TRBV6-2/TRBV6-3 | NA | TGTGCCAGCAGGGACGGGGCTTTGGGAGCATACGAGCAGTACTTC | CASRDGALGAYEQYF